Sequencing of this T cell receptor beta chain was carried out in a study of Ad26.COV2.S vaccination and SARS-CoV-2 variants. About the research overall: Intramuscular Ad26.COV2.S doses were given once or twice, 56 days apart.

CDR1 and CDR2 (germline): MGHDK, SYGVNS. The CDR3 consists of 13 residues. Trimming stripped 8 bases from V and 3 bases from J, with 10 bases between. Stated treatment: roughly 19 received Ad26.COV2.S at low or high dose, single or two shots; about 5 received placebo; per-sample allocation not given. Samples came from day 63 after the first vaccine or placebo injection. The shot given was an Ad26 vector that makes Wuhan-strain SARS-CoV-2 spike. The data were produced by immunoSEQ multiplex PCR, yet TCRdb's version contains in-frame clones alone and is incomplete. The table has about 350,000 clones, 75% to 90% seen once. This clone appeared a single time.

The chain has TRBV25-1 and TRBJ2-2; D gene unclear. Sequenced here: peripheral blood, sampled in a trial of Ad26.COV2.S vaccine versus placebo. The TCR sequence derives from a person between 18 and 60 years old who received the Ad26.COV2.S COVID-19 vaccine or a placebo. This chain's CDR3 is CASAPPHTGELFF. CDR3 sequence (DNA): TGTGCCAGCGCCCCCCCACACACCGGGGAGCTGTTTTTT.